The sequence of this T cell receptor beta chain was determined in a study of T cells after yellow fever vaccination. MiXCR, run by TCRdb on the 5' RACE reads, gives a single entry per CDR3 protein. The sample has about 550,000 distinct CDR3 sequences, roughly 21% seen once; the top ten hold about 13%. Trimming removed 2 bases from V and 7 bases from J, with 12 bases in between. The CDR3 sequence is 14 residues long. CDR1 and CDR2 (germline): MNHEY, SMNVEV (reference sequence). The sample holds a few counts of this clonotype. The antigen is not known. The study's findings and limits: Post-booster repertoires again held most primary-vaccination clones (just under 97% CD4, roughly 89% CD8).

J is TRBJ2-1 and V is TRBV27; D not certain. The sequence was obtained from a man aged 25 to 40 who received the YFV17D yellow fever vaccine. The sequenced sample was PBMCs, obtained 15 days after the yellow fever booster vaccination. CDR3 in amino acids: CASSLAESGNEQFF. CDR3 DNA: TGTGCCAGCAGTTTAGCGGAGTCTGGTAATGAGCAGTTCTTC.